This TCR beta chain was sequenced during a study of blood T cell repertoires in COVID-19. Sequencing was performed with immunoSEQ multiplex PCR; in TCRdb, only in-frame clones are kept and a portion is missing. The sample has around 400,000 clones; about 90% are singletons. Sequenced sample: peripheral blood. This TCR derives from a woman in her twenties or thirties with COVID-19, enrolled during active disease.

CDR3 nucleotides: TGTGCCATCAGGTCAGGCAATGCTGGAGGAAACACCATATATTTT. Translation gives CAIRSGNAGGNTIYF. J is TRBJ1-3 and V is TRBV10-3; D is unclear. With 6 bases removed from V and 4 bases from J, the gap between germline ends came to 16 bases. The length of the CDR3 is 15 residues. Germline assignment: CDR1 ENHRY and CDR2 SYGVKD.